The 9 T cell receptor beta chains below come from one sample, sequenced in a study of T cell repertoires in cytomegalovirus infection. Via MiXCR, TCRdb re-called the reads, giving one row per CDR3 protein. This sample yields hundreds of thousands of distinct CDR3 sequences, of which roughly a tenth are seen a single time; less than 3% belongs to the top ten. The sequenced sample consisted of PBMCs. The receptors were sampled from a human donor in good health (CMV status not recorded). Some clones in this sample may be carry-over from other donors' samples.

The sample holds many counts of this clonotype. The chain carries TRBV7-2 and TRBJ1-1, with D possibly TRBD1 on 6 matching bases. CDR1 is SGHTA, CDR2 FQGNSA, per germline. There are 17 residues in the CDR3. Trimming removed 5 bases from V and 4 bases from J, with 23 bases in between. The CDR3 protein is CASSVRTVSPGGTEAFF. CDR3 in DNA: TGTGCCAGCAGCGTCCGGACAGTATCCCCCGGGGGCACTGAAGCTTTCTTT. The entire variable domain, with the rest obtained from reference TRBV7-2 and TRBJ1-1, is as follows: GAGVSQSPSNKVTEKGKDVELRCDPISGHTALYWYRQSLGQGLEFLIYFQGNSAPDKSGLPSDRFSAERTGGSVSTLTIQRTQQEDSAVYLCASSVRTVSPGGTEAFFGQGTRLTVV.

This clonotype appeared many times. V is TRBV28 and J is TRBJ1-4; D is possibly TRBD1 (6 bases). The germline V and J ends were trimmed by 6 bases and 8 bases, with 16 bases remaining between them. The CDR3 is made up of 14 amino acids. The germline gives CDR1 MDHEN, CDR2 SYDVKM. Written as DNA, the CDR3 is TGTGCCAGCAGCCCCGGTACAGGGTACGAAAAACTGTTTTTT. The encoded protein is CASSPGTGYEKLFF.

This clonotype was seen many times. The chain is built from TRBV6-6 and TRBJ1-1; D gene ambiguous. Trimming cost V 2 bases and J 1 base, with 8 bases left between them. The CDR3 consists of 14 residues. Germline V gene data show CDR1 as MNHNY and CDR2 as SVGAGI (reference sequence). This chain's CDR3 is CASSYDGQNTEAFF. CDR3 DNA sequence: TGTGCCAGCAGTTACGACGGCCAGAACACTGAAGCTTTCTTT.

V usage is TRBV20-1 and J usage is TRBJ1-5, with 8 nucleotides matching TRBD1. The CDR3 has 20 amino acids. J lost 0 bases, V lost 3 bases, and 19 bases had no gene match. CDR1 and CDR2 (germline): DFQATT, SNEGSKA (reference sequence). The CDR3 sequence is CSARGVSGQGIGYSNQPQHF. The CDR3, as DNA: TGCAGTGCTAGGGGGGTCAGTGGACAGGGCATCGGTTATAGCAATCAGCCCCAGCATTTT.

V and J are TRBV2 and TRBJ2-5, with 12 bases matching TRBD2. CDR1 is SNHLY and CDR2 is FYNNEI in the germline V gene. The trim removed 7 bases at V and 2 bases at J, leaving 2 bases unmatched. There are 14 residues in the CDR3. Written as DNA, the CDR3 is TGTGCCAGCAATGGACTAGCGGGGCAAGAGACCCAGTACTTC. As protein: CASNGLAGQETQYF. The whole variable domain, filled in from reference TRBV2 and TRBJ2-5, reads EPEVTQTPSHQVTQMGQEVILRCVPISNHLYFYWYRQILGQKVEFLVSFYNNEISEKSEIFDDQFSVERPDGSNFTLKIRSTKLEDSAMYFCASNGLAGQETQYFGPGTRLLVL.

This clonotype was observed a few times. Given a much more abundant clone one base away, this may be a read error. The gene calls are TRBV7-3 and TRBJ2-3; no clear D gene. Germline CDR1 reads SGHTA; CDR2 reads FQGTGA. CDR3 size: 13 residues. V shed 5 bases and J shed 5 bases, with 11 bases lying between them. Written as DNA, the CDR3 is TGTGCCAGCAGCGACGTGGTGGTAGATACGCAGTATTTT. It translates to CASSDVVVDTQYF.

There are a few counts of this clonotype. The V and J genes are TRBV28 and TRBJ1-3; a weak D match, TRBD1 (5 bases). This CDR3 has 13 amino acids. The V gene's germline CDR1 is MDHEN and CDR2 SYDVKM. V was pared by 5 bases and J by 3 bases, with 8 bases between. The CDR3 region has the DNA TGTGCCAGCAGTCAGGGACGTGGAAACACCATATATTTT. Encoded protein: CASSQGRGNTIYF.

This chain connects TRBV14 to TRBJ1-4; no clear D gene. The CDR3 loop spans 18 amino acids. Deletions cut 3 bases from V and 4 bases from J, with 21 bases between. The germline CDR1 and CDR2 sequences are SGHDN and FVKESK. The CDR3 DNA reads TGTGCCAGCAGCCAGTCCCGGGAGTACCTATTGGGTAATGAAAAACTGTTTTTT. Translating it yields CASSQSREYLLGNEKLFF. Based on the CDR3 plus reference TRBV14 and TRBJ1-4, the full variable domain is EAGVTQFPSHSVIEKGQTVTLRCDPISGHDNLYWYRRVMGKEIKFLLHFVKESKQDESGMPNNRFLAERTGGTYSTLKVQPAELEDSGVYFCASSQSREYLLGNEKLFFGSGTQLSVL.

About this clonotype: Relative to the germline gene, one junction end is altered; a read error may explain this. The rearrangement uses TRBV7-2 and TRBJ1-5, with D possibly TRBD1 on 5 matching bases. Germline-derived CDR1 and CDR2 are SGHTA and FQGNSA. This CDR3 is built from 13 residues. CDR3 DNA sequence: TGTGCCAGCAGCCTGGGGGGGACTCAGCACCAGCATTTT. As protein: CASSLGGTQHQHF.